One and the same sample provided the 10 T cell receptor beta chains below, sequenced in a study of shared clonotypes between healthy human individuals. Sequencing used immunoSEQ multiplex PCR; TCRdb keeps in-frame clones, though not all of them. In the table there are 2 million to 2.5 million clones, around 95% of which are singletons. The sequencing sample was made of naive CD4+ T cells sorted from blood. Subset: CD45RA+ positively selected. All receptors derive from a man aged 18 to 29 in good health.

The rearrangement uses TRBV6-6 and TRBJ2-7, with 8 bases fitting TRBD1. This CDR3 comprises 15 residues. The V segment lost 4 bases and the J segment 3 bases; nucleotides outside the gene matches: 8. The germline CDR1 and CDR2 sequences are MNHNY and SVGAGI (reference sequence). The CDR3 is CASSSGGTGNYEQYF. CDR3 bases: TGTGCCAGCAGTTCAGGAGGGACAGGCAACTACGAGCAGTACTTC.

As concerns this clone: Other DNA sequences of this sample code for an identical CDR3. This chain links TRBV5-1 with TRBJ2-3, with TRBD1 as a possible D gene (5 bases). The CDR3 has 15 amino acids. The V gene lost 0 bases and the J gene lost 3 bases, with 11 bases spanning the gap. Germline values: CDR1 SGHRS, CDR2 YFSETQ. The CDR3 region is CASSLATGGTDTQYF. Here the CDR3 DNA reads TGCGCCAGCAGCTTGGCCACAGGCGGAACAGATACGCAGTATTTT.

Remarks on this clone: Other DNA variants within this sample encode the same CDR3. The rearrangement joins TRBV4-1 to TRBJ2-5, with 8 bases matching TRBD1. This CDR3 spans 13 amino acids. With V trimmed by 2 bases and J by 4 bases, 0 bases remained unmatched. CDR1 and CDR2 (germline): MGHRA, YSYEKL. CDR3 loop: CASSQTGGETQYF. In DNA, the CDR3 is TGCGCCAGCAGCCAAACAGGGGGAGAGACCCAGTACTTC.

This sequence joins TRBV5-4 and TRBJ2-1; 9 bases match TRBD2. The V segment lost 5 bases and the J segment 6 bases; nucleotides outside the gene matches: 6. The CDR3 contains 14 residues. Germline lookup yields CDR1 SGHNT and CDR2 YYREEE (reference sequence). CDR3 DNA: TGTGCCAGCAGAGCTAGCGGGGCCCCCAATGAGCAGTTCTTC. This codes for CASRASGAPNEQFF.

CDR3 in DNA: TGTGCCTGGAGAGGAAGGACGAGCCAAGAGACCCAGTACTTC. This codes for CAWRGRTSQETQYF. V usage is TRBV30 and J usage is TRBJ2-5; unclear D gene. Germline V gene lookup returns CDR1 GTSNPN and CDR2 SVGIG (reference sequence). V lost 3 bases and J lost 1, with 12 bases in between. The CDR3 sequence is 14 residues long.

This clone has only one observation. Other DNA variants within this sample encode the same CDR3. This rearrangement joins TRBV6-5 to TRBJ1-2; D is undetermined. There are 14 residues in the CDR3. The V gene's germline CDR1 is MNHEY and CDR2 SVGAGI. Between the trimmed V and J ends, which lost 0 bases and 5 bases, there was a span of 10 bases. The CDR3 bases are TGTGCCAGCAGTTACTCAAGGGTCGGTTATGGCTACACCTTC. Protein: CASSYSRVGYGYTF.

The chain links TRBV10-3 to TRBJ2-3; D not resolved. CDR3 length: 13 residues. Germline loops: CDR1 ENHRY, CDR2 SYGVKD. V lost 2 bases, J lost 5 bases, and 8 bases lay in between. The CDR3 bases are TGTGCCATCAGTGAGGGTTACCAAGATACGCAGTATTTT. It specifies CAISEGYQDTQYF.

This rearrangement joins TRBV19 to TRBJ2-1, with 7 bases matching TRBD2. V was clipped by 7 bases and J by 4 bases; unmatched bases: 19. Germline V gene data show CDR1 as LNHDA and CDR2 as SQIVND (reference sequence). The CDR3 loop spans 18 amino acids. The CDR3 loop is CASTDGQLGRVAYNEQFF. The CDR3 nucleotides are TGTGCCAGTACGGACGGACAACTGGGGAGGGTAGCTTACAATGAGCAGTTCTTC.

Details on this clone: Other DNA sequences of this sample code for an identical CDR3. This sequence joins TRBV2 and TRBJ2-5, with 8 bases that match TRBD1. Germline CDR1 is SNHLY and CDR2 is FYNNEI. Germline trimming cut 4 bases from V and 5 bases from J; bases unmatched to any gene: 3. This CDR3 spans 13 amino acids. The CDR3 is CASSGNRGETQYF. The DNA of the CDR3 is TGTGCCAGCAGTGGAAACAGGGGGGAGACCCAGTACTTC.

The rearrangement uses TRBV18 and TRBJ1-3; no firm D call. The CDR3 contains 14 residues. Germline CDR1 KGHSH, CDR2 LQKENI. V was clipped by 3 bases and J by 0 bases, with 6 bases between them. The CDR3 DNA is TGTGCCAGCTCACCGGGTTACTCTGGAAACACCATATATTTT. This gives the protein CASSPGYSGNTIYF.